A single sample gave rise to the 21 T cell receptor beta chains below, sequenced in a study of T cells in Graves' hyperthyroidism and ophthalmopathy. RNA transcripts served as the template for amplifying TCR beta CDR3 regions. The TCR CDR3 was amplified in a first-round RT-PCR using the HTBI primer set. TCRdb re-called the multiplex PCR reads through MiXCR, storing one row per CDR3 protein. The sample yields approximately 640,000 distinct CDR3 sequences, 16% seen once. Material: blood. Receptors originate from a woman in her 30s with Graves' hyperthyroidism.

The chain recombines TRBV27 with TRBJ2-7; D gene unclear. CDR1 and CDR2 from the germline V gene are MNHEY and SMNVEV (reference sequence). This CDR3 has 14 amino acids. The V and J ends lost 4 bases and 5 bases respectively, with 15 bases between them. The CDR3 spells CASSSQLTIDEQYF. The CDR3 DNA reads TGTGCCAGCAGTTCCCAGCTTACGATTGACGAGCAGTACTTC.

CDR3 sequence reads: CASSQTRQGVEAFF. Here the CDR3 DNA reads TGTGCCAGCTCCCAAACACGACAGGGAGTGGAAGCTTTCTTT. The V gene is TRBV18, the J gene TRBJ1-1; 7 nucleotides line up with TRBD1. The length of the CDR3 is 14 residues. V shed 6 bases and J 8 bases; nucleotides not matched to a gene: 12. CDR1 and CDR2 from the germline V gene are KGHSH and LQKENI.

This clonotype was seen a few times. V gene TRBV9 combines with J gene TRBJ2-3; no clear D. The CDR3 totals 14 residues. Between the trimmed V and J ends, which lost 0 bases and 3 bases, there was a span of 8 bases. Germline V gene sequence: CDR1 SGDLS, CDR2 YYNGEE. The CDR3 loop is CASSVATMTDTQYF. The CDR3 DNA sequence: TGTGCCAGCAGCGTAGCTACTATGACAGATACGCAGTATTTT.

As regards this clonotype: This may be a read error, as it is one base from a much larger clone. The chain's CDR3 is CASSLTRADAQYF. DNA of the CDR3: TGTGCCAGCAGCTTAACGAGGGCAGATGCGCAGTATTTT. This chain uses TRBV7-3 with TRBJ2-3; TRBD2 is a possible D gene (5 bases). Germline CDR1 and CDR2: SGHTA and FQGTGA. The CDR3 spans 13 residues.

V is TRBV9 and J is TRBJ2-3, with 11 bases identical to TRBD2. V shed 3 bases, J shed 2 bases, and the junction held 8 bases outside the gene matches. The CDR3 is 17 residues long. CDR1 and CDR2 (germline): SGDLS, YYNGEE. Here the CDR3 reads CASSARGTSGYTDTQYF. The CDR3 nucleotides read TGTGCCAGCAGCGCAAGGGGGACTAGCGGTTACACAGATACGCAGTATTTT.

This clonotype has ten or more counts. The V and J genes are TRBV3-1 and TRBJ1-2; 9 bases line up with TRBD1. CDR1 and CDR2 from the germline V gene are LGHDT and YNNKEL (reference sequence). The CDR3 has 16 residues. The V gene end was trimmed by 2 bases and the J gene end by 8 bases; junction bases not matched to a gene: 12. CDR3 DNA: TGTGCCAGCAGCCAACTTCCGGGACAGGGATATCCCGGCTACACCTTC. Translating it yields CASSQLPGQGYPGYTF. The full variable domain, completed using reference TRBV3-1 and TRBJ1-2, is DTAVSQTPKYLVTQMGNDKSIKCEQNLGHDTMYWYKQDSKKFLKIMFSYNNKELIINETVPNRFSPKSPDKAHLNLHINSLELGDSAVYFCASSQLPGQGYPGYTFGSGTRLTVV.

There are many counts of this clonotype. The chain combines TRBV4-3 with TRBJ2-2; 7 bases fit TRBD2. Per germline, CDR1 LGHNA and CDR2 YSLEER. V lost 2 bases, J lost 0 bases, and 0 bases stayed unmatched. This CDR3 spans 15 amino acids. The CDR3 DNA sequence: TGCGCCAGCAGCCAACTAGCGGCGAACACCGGGGAGCTGTTTTTT. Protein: CASSQLAANTGELFF.

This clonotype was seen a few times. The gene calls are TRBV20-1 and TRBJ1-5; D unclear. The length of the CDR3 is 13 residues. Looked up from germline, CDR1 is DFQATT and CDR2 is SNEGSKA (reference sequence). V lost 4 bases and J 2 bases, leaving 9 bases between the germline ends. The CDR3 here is CSATRHRNQPQHF. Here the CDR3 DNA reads TGCAGTGCTACCAGACACCGCAATCAGCCCCAGCATTTT.

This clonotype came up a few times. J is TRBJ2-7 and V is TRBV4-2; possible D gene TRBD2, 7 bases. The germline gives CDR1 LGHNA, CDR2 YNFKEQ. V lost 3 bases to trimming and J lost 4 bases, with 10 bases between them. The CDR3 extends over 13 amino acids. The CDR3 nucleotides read TGTGCCAGCAGCCAGGGGGGGCGGTACGAGCAGTACTTC. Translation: CASSQGGRYEQYF.

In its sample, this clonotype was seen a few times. DNA for the CDR3: TGTGCCAGCGTCGAGGGACAGGGCCCCCAAGAGACCCAGTACTTC. This codes for CASVEGQGPQETQYF. The rearrangement uses TRBV6-2 or TRBV6-3 and TRBJ2-5; TRBD1 agrees at 9 bases. Trimming cost V 8 bases and J 1 base; bases outside gene matches: 8. From germline, CDR1 is MNHEY and CDR2 SVGEGT. There are 15 residues in the CDR3.

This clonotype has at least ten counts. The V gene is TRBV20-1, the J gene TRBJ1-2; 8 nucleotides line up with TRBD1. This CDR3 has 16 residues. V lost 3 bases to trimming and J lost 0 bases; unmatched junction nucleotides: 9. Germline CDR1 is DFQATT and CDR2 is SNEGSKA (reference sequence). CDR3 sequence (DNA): TGCAGTGCTAGCGACGGGACAGGCACACCTAACTATGGCTACACCTTC. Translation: CSASDGTGTPNYGYTF.

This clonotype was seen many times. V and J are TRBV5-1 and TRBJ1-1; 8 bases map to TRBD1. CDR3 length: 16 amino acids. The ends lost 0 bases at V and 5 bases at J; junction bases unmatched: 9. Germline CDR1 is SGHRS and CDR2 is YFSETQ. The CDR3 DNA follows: TGCGCCAGCAGCTTGGAGGCAGGGGGCGTGGGGACTGAAGCTTTCTTT. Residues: CASSLEAGGVGTEAFF.

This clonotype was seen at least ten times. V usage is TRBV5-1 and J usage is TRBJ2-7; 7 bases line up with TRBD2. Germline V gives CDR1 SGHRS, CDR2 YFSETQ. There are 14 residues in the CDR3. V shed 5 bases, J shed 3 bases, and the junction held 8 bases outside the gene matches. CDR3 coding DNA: TGCGCCAGCAGTGGAGGCGGGAGTGACTACGAGCAGTACTTC. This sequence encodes CASSGGGSDYEQYF. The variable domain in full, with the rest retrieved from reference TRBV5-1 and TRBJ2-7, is KAGVTQTPRYLIKTRGQQVTLSCSPISGHRSVSWYQQTPGQGLQFLFEYFSETQRNKGNFPGRFSGRQFSNSRSEMNVSTLELGDSALYLCASSGGGSDYEQYFGPGTRLTVT.

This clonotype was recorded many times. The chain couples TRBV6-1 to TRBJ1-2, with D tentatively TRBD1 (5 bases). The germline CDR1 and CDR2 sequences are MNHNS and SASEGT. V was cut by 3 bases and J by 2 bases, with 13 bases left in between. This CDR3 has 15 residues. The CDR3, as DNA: TGTGCCAGCAGTGAGGCGGCAGGGCTCAACTATGGCTACACCTTC. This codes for CASSEAAGLNYGYTF.

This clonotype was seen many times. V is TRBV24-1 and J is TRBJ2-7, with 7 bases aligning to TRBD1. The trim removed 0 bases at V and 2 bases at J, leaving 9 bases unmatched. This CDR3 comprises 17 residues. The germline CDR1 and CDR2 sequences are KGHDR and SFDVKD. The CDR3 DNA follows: TGTGCCACCAGTGATTTGAGGGACAGAAAGGGGACCTACGAGCAGTACTTC. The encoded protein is CATSDLRDRKGTYEQYF.

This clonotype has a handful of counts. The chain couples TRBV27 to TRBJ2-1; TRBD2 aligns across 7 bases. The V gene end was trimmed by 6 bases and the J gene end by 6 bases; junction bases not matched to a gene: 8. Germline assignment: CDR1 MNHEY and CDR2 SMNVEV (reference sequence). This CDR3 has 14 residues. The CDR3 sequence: CASRLAGVGNEQFF. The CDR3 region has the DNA TGTGCCAGCAGGTTGGCGGGAGTTGGCAATGAGCAGTTCTTC.

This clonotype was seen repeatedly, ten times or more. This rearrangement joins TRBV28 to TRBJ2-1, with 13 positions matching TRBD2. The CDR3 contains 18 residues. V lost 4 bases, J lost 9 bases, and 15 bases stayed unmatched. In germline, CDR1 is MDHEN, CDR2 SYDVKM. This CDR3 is CASSSSKWTSGSIGEQFF. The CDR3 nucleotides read TGTGCCAGCAGTTCCTCAAAGTGGACTAGCGGGAGTATCGGTGAGCAGTTCTTC.

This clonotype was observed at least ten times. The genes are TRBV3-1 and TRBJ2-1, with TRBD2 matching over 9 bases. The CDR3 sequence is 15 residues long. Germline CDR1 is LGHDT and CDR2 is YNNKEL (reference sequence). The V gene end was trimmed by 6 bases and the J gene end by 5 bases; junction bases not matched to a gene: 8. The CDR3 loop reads CASRGGLATHNEQFF. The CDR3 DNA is TGTGCCAGCAGAGGGGGACTAGCTACCCACAATGAGCAGTTCTTC.

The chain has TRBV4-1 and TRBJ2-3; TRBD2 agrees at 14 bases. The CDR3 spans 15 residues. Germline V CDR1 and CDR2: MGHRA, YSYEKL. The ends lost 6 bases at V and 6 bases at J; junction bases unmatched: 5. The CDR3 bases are TGCGCCAGCAGAGGGACTAGCGGGAGAGGCGATACGCAGTATTTT. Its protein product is CASRGTSGRGDTQYF.

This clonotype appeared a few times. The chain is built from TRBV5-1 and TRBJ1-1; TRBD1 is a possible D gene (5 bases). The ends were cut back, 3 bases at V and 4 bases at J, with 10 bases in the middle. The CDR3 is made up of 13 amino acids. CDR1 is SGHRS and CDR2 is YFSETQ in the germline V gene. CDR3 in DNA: TGCGCCAGCAGCTCTTGGGGGGGCACTGAAGCTTTCTTT. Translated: CASSSWGGTEAFF.

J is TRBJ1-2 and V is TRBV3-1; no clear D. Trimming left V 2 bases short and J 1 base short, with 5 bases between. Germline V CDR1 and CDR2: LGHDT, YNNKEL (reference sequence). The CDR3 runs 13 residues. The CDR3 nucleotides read TGTGCCAGCAGCCAAAGGGATAACTATGGCTACACCTTC. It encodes CASSQRDNYGYTF.